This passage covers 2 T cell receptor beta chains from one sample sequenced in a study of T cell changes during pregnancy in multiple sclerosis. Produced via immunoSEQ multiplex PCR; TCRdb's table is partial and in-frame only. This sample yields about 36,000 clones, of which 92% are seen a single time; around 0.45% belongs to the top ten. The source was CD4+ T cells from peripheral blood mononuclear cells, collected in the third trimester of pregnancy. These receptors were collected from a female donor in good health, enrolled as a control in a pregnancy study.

CDR3 amino acids: CASSQGRASGHYEQYF. CDR3 nucleotides: TGCGCCAGCAGCCAAGGGAGGGCTAGCGGACACTACGAGCAGTACTTC. The chain joins TRBV4-1 to TRBJ2-7; TRBD2 matches at 7 bases. V was pared by 1 base and J by 3 bases, with 9 bases of the junction left unmatched. Germline CDR1 is MGHRA and CDR2 is YSYEKL. CDR3 length: 16 amino acids.

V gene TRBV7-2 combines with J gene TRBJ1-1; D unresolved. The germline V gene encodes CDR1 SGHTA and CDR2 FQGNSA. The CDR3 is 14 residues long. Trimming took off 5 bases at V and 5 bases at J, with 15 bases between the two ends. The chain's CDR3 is CASSPGGGRTEAFF. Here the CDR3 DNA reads TGTGCCAGCAGCCCCGGTGGAGGGCGGACTGAAGCTTTCTTT.